Below, 15 T cell receptor beta chains from the same sample are listed, as sequenced in a study of T cells after yellow fever vaccination. TCRdb processed the 5' RACE reads anew with MiXCR; each CDR3 protein has one entry. The table has under 200,000 distinct CDR3 sequences, about 11% seen once. The sample in question was CD8+ T cells sorted from PBMCs, obtained 15 days after the yellow fever booster vaccination. The receptors were sampled from a man between 18 and 29 years old who received the YFV17D yellow fever vaccine.

The rearrangement links TRBV27 to TRBJ2-7; D is unresolved. The CDR3 covers 13 residues. V lost 5 bases and J 3 bases, leaving 11 bases between the germline ends. Germline-derived CDR1 and CDR2 are MNHEY and SMNVEV (reference sequence). The CDR3 DNA follows: TGTGCCAGCAGTCAACAAGTCGGCTACGAGCAGTACGTC. Residues: CASSQQVGYEQYV.

This clonotype was detected a few times. The chain couples TRBV10-3 to TRBJ2-7, with D unresolved. Trimming removed 3 bases from V and 1 base from J, with 13 bases in between. This CDR3 comprises 15 residues. In germline, CDR1 is ENHRY, CDR2 SYGVKD. The CDR3 DNA follows: TGTGCCATCAGTGATATTGGTGGACGGTCCTACGAGCAGTACGTC. As protein: CAISDIGGRSYEQYV.

Only a few counts were recorded for this clonotype. The CDR3: CASSHRAGTAYNEQFF. Written as DNA, the CDR3 is TGTGCCAGCAGCCACAGGGCAGGGACGGCCTACAATGAGCAGTTCTTC. V gene TRBV7-9 combines with J gene TRBJ2-1; possible D gene TRBD1, 6 bases. CDR3 length equals 16 residues. Trimming took 5 bases from V and 2 from J, leaving 16 bases between them. The germline V gene encodes CDR1 SEHNR and CDR2 FQNEAQ (reference sequence).

This clonotype appeared a few times. The chain has TRBV7-2 and TRBJ2-7, with D maybe TRBD1 (6 bases). Germline assignment: CDR1 SGHTA and CDR2 FQGNSA. Trimming shortened V by 5 bases and J by 6 bases, and 23 bases separated the two germline ends. CDR3 length: 16 amino acids. The CDR3 protein is CASSPKTHAGAPEQYF. For the CDR3, the DNA is TGTGCCAGCAGCCCAAAAACCCACGCAGGGGCGCCCGAGCAGTACTTC.

The table lists this clonotype with many counts. The V gene is TRBV9, the J gene TRBJ2-7, with D perhaps given as TRBD1 or TRBD2 (5 bases each). Per the germline V gene, CDR1 is SGDLS and CDR2 is YYNGEE. There are 14 residues in the CDR3. The V gene lost 3 bases and the J gene lost 6 bases, with 16 bases spanning the gap. This CDR3 is CASSGTGWGSEQYF. CDR3 bases: TGTGCCAGCAGCGGAACCGGATGGGGGTCCGAGCAGTACTTC.

This clonotype was counted a single time. Germline and junction disagree at one end, which may indicate a read error. The V gene is TRBV6-6, the J gene TRBJ1-5; D call uncertain. CDR3 length: 15 amino acids. In germline, CDR1 is MNHNY, CDR2 SVGAGI (reference sequence). Written as DNA, the CDR3 is TGTGCCAGCAGTTACGGACTGGATAGCAATCAGCCCAAGCATTTT. Residues: CASSYGLDSNQPKHF.

V and J are TRBV30 and TRBJ2-7; D is perhaps TRBD1 (6 bases). The CDR3 extends over 14 amino acids. Germline V gene data show CDR1 as GTSNPN and CDR2 as SVGIG (reference sequence). Between the trimmed V and J ends, which lost 1 base and 0 bases, there was a span of 10 bases. The CDR3 region is CAWSETGSSYEQYF. The CDR3 region has the DNA TGTGCCTGGAGTGAAACAGGGAGCTCCTACGAGCAGTACTTC.

This clonotype was seen repeatedly, ten times or more. The CDR3 loop is CASSFLGLAVKDTQYF. CDR3 nucleotides: TGTGCCAGCAGCTTCTTGGGGCTAGCGGTCAAGGATACGCAGTATTTT. This rearrangement joins TRBV7-8 to TRBJ2-3, with TRBD2 matching 7 bases. The CDR3 has 16 residues. CDR1 SGHVS and CDR2 FQNEAQ come from the germline V gene. The junction had 12 bases not matched to a gene; V was cut back by 3 bases and J by 6 bases.

Remarks on this clonotype: Germline is not matched at one junction end, which may reflect a read error. This sequence joins TRBV29-1 and TRBJ2-3, with 12 bases that match TRBD2. CDR3 length: 13 amino acids. Germline CDR1 SQVTM, CDR2 ANQGSEA. CDR3 DNA: TGCAGCACTAGCGGGGGGCCTACAGGTACGCAGTATTTT. Its translation: CSTSGGPTGTQYF.

A word on this clonotype: One junction end does not reproduce the germline sequence, and a read error may be involved. V gene TRBV4-3 combines with J gene TRBJ2-2; D is uncertain. This CDR3 is built from 16 residues. Germline V gives CDR1 LGHNA, CDR2 YSLEER. CDR3 residues: CASSQEFWQNPGELFF. The CDR3 DNA sequence: TGCGCCAGCAGCCAAGAATTTTGGCAGAACCCCGGGGAGCTGTTTTTT.

This clonotype was observed a few times. V is TRBV3-1 and J is TRBJ2-7; tentatively, D is TRBD2 (6 bases). The germline V and J ends were trimmed by 3 bases and 5 bases, with 23 bases remaining between them. Germline CDR1 LGHDT, CDR2 YNNKEL (reference sequence). The CDR3 has 17 amino acids. The CDR3 DNA follows: TGTGCCAGCAGCCACCCATTACTAGCTGGGACTGTCCACGAGCAGTACTTC. Translating gives CASSHPLLAGTVHEQYF.

This clonotype was detected only a few times. The gene calls are TRBV9 and TRBJ2-1, with 8 bases identical to TRBD1. In germline, CDR1 is SGDLS, CDR2 YYNGEE. V was clipped by 3 bases and J by 5 bases; unmatched bases: 7. This CDR3 region has 15 residues. The CDR3 region has the DNA TGTGCCAGCAGCGCCCGGGACAGGCTAAACAATGAGCAGTTCTTC. Its protein is CASSARDRLNNEQFF.

The V and J genes are TRBV13 and TRBJ2-1; D unclear. Germline V gene data show CDR1 as PRHDT and CDR2 as FYEKMQ (reference sequence). The CDR3 spans 16 residues. The germline V and J ends were trimmed by 1 base and 5 bases, with 15 bases remaining between them. CDR3 in DNA: TGTGCCAGCAGCTTAGCTCCACAGTATTTCGACAATGAGCAGTTCTTC. This translates into CASSLAPQYFDNEQFF.

There are a few counts of this clonotype. This sequence joins TRBV4-1 and TRBJ2-7, with D maybe TRBD2 (6 bases). Deletions cut 4 bases from V and 1 base from J, with 11 bases between. This CDR3 region has 14 residues. The V gene's germline CDR1 is MGHRA and CDR2 YSYEKL. Here the CDR3 reads CASSPRDLSYEQYF. DNA for the CDR3: TGCGCCAGCAGCCCCCGGGACTTATCCTACGAGCAGTACTTC.

The V call is TRBV6-1, the J call TRBJ2-1; TRBD1 matches 7 bases. The CDR3 loop spans 17 amino acids. Germline lookup yields CDR1 MNHNS and CDR2 SASEGT. The V gene end was trimmed by 1 base and the J gene end by 4 bases; junction bases not matched to a gene: 10. CDR3 DNA: TGTGCCAGCAGTGAAGAGAGGGGGCTAGCAAGATACAATGAGCAGTTCTTC. Protein: CASSEERGLARYNEQFF.